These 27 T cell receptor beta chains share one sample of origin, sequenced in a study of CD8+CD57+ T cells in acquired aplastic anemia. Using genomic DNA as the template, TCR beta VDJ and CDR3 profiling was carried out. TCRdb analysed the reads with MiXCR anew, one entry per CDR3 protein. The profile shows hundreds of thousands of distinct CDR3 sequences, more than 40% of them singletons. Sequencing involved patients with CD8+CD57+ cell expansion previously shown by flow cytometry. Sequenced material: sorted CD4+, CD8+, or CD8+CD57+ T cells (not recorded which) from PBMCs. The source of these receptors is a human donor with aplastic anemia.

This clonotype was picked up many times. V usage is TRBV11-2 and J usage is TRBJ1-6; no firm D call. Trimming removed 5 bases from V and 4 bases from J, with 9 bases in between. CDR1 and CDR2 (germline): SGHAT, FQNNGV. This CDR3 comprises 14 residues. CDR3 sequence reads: CASSRWEYNSPLHF. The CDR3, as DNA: TGTGCCAGCAGCCGGTGGGAATATAATTCACCCCTCCACTTT.

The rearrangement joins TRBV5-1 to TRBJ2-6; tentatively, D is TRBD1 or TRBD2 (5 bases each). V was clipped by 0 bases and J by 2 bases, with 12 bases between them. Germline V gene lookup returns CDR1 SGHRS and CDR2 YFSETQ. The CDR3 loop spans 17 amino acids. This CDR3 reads CASSLAPGSPGANVLTF. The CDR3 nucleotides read TGCGCCAGCAGCTTGGCCCCAGGGAGTCCTGGGGCCAACGTCCTGACTTTC.

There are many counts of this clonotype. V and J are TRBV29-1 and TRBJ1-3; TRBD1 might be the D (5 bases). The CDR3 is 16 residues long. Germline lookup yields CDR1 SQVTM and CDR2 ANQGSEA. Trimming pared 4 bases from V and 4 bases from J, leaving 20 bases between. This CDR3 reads CSVVAAIGRDGNTIYF. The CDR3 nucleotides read TGCAGCGTTGTGGCCGCTATAGGAAGGGACGGAAACACCATATATTTT. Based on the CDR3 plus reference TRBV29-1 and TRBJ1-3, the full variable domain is SAVISQKPSRDICQRGTSLTIQCQVDSQVTMMFWYRQQPGQSLTLIATANQGSEATYESGFVIDKFPISRPNLTFSTLTVSNMSPEDSSIYLCSVVAAIGRDGNTIYFGEGSWLTVV.

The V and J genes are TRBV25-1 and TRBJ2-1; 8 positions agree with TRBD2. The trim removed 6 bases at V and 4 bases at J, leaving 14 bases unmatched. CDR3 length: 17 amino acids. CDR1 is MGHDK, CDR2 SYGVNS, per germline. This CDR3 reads CASRVGKIAGSYNEQFF. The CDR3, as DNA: TGTGCCAGCAGGGTGGGTAAGATAGCGGGAAGTTACAATGAGCAGTTCTTC.

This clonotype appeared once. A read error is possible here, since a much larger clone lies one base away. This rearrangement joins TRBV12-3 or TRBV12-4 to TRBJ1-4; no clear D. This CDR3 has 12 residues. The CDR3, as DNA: TGTGCCAGCAGCTGGATAGATGAAAAACTGGTTTTT. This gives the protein CASSWIDEKLVF.

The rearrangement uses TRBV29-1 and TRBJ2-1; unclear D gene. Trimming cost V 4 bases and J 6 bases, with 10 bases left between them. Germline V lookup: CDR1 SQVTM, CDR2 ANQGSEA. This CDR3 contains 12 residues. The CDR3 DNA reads TGCAGCGTTGGCCCGGGTTTCAATGAGCAGTTCTTC. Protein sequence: CSVGPGFNEQFF.

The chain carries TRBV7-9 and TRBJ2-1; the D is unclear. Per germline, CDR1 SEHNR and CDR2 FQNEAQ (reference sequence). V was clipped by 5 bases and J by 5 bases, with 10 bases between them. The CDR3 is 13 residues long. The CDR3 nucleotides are TGTGCCAGCAGCGATACCTGTCACAATGAGCAGTTCTTC. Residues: CASSDTCHNEQFF.

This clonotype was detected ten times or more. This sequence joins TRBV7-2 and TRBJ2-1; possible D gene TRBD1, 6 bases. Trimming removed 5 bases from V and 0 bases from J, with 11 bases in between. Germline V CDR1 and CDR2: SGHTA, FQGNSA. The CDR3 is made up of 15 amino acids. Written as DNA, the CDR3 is TGTGCCAGCAGCCCCAGGGGTCTCTCCTACAATGAGCAGTTCTTC. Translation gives CASSPRGLSYNEQFF. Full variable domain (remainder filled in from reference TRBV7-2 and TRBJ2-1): GAGVSQSPSNKVTEKGKDVELRCDPISGHTALYWYRQSLGQGLEFLIYFQGNSAPDKSGLPSDRFSAERTGGSVSTLTIQRTQQEDSAVYLCASSPRGLSYNEQFFGPGTRLTVL.

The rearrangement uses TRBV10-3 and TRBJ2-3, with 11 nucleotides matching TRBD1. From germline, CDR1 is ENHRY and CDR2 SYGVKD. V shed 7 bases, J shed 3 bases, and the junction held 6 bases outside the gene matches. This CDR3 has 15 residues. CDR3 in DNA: TGTGCCATCAAATCGGACAGGGGGCGTACAGATACGCAGTATTTT. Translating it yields CAIKSDRGRTDTQYF.

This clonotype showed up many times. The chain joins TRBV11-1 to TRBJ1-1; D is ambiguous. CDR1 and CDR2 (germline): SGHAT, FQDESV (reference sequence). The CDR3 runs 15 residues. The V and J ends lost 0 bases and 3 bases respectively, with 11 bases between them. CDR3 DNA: TGTGCCAGCAGCTTAGCTTATGCAGAGGACACTGAAGCTTTCTTT. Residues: CASSLAYAEDTEAFF.

The CDR3 here is CATSDPPGQGGETQYF. CDR3 nucleotides: TGTGCCACCAGTGATCCCCCGGGACAGGGCGGGGAGACCCAGTACTTC. This chain joins TRBV24-1 and TRBJ2-5, with 9 bases lining up with TRBD1. CDR1 is KGHDR, CDR2 SFDVKD, per germline. This CDR3 is built from 16 residues. With 3 bases clipped from V and 5 bases from J, the junction kept 9 bases outside the gene matches.

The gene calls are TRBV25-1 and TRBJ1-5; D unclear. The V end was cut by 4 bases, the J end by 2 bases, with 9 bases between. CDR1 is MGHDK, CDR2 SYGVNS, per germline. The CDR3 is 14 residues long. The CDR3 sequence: CASSGVDGNQPQHF. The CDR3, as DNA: TGTGCCAGCAGTGGCGTCGATGGCAATCAGCCCCAGCATTTT.

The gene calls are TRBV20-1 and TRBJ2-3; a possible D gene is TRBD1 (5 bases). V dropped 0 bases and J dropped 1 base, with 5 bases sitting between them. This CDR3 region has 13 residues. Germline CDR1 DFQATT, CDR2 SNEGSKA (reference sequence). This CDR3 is CSAREGGTDTQYF. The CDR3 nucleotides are TGCAGTGCTAGAGAAGGGGGCACAGATACGCAGTATTTT.

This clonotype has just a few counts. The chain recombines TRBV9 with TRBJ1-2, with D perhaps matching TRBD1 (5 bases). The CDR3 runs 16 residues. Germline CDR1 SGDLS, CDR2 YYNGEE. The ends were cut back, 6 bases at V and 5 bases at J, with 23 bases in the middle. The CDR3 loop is CASNTQRQGLMYGYTF. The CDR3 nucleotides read TGTGCCAGCAACACCCAGCGGCAGGGCCTTATGTATGGCTACACCTTC.

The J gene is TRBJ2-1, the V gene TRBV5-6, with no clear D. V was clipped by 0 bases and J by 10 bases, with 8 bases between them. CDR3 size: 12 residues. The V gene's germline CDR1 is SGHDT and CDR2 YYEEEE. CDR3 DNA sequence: TGTGCCAGCAGCTTGGCCGCTAGGGAGCAGTTCTTC. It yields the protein CASSLAAREQFF.

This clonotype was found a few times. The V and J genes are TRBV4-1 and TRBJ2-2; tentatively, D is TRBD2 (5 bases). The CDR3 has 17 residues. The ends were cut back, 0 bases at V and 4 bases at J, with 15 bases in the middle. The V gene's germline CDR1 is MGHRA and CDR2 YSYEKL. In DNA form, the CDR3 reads TGCGCCAGCAGCCAAGAGCGGGTCCTCATGGGCACCGGGGAGCTGTTTTTT. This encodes CASSQERVLMGTGELFF.

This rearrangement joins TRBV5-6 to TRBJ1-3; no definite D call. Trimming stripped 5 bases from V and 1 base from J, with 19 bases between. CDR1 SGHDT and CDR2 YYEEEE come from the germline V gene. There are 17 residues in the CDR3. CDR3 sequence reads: CASSFKSPGSSGNTIYF. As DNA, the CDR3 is TGTGCCAGCAGTTTTAAAAGCCCCGGGAGTTCTGGAAACACCATATATTTT.

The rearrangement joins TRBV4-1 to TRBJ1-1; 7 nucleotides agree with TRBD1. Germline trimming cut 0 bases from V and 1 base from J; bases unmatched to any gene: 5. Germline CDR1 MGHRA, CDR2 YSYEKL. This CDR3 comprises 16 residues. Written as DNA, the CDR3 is TGCGCCAGCAGCCAAGATCGTACAGGGGCGAACACTGAAGCTTTCTTT. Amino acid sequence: CASSQDRTGANTEAFF.

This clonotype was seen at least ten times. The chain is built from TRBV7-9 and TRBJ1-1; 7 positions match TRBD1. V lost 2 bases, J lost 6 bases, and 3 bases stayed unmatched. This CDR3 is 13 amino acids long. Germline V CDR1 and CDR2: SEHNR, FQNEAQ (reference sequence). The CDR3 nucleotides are TGTGCCAGCAGCTTAACAACAGGGGCTGAAGCTTTCTTT. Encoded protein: CASSLTTGAEAFF.

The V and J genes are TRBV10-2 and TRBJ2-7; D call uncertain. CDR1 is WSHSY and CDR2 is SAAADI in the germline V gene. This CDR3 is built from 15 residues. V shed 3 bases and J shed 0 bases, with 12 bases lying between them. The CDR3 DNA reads TGCGCCAGCAGTGATTTTGGGCAGCTCTCCTACGAGCAGTACTTC. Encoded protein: CASSDFGQLSYEQYF.

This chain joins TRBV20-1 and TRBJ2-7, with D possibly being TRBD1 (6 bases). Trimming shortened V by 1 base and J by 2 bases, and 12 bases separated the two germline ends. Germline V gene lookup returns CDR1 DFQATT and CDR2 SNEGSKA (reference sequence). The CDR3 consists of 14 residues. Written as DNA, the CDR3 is TGCAGTGCTAGAGTAGGGGGTAGAACCTACGAGCAGTACTTC. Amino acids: CSARVGGRTYEQYF.

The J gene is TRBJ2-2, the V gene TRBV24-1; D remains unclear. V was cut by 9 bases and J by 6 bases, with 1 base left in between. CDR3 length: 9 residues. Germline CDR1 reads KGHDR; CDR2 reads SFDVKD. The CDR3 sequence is CATSGELFF. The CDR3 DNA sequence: TGTGCCACCTCCGGGGAGCTGTTTTTT.

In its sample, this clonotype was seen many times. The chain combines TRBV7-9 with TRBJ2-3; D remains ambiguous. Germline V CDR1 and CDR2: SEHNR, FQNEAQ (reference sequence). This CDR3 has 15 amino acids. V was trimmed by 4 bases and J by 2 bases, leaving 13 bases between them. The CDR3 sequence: CASSSTTRHTDTQYF. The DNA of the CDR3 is TGTGCCAGCAGCTCTACTACCCGGCACACAGATACGCAGTATTTT.

The CDR3 sequence is CSARPTRNEQFF. Here the CDR3 DNA reads TGCAGTGCTAGACCCACCCGCAATGAGCAGTTCTTC. The chain has TRBV20-1 and TRBJ2-1; D is unclear. Deletions cut 2 bases from V and 6 bases from J, with 8 bases between. The CDR3 runs 12 residues. Germline lookup yields CDR1 DFQATT and CDR2 SNEGSKA (reference sequence).

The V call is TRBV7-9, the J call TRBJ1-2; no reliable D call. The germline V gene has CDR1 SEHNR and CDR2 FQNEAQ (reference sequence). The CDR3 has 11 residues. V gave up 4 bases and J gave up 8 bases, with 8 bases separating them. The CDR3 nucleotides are TGTGCCAGCAGCTCTGGGCTAGGCTACACCTTC. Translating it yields CASSSGLGYTF.

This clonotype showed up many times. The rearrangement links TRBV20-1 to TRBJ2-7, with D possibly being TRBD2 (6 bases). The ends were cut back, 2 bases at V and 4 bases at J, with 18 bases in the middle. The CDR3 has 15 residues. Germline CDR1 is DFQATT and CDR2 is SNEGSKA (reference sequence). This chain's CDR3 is CSARFWAGQAYEQYF. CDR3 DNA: TGCAGTGCTAGATTTTGGGCGGGGCAGGCGTACGAGCAGTACTTC.

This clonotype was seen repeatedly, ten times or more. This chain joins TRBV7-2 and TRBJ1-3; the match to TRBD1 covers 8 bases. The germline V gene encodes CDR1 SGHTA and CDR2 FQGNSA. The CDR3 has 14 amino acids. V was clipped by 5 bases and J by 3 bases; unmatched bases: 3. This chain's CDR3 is CASSHTGGGNTIYF. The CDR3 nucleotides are TGTGCCAGCAGCCACACAGGGGGTGGAAACACCATATATTTT.